This TCR beta chain was recovered during a study of T cell responses to AZD1222 COVID-19 vaccine. CDR3 length: 15 amino acids. CDR1 is LNHDA, CDR2 SQIVND, per germline (reference sequence). The V end was cut by 7 bases, the J end by 1 base, with 16 bases between. This clone has only one observation. The target antigen is unknown. General study points: Across the whole spike, CD4 TCRs peaked at regions 160-218 and 743-854.

Only in-frame clones appear in the TCRdb table, and some are missing; sequencing was by immunoSEQ multiplex PCR. The sample shows approximately 80,000 clones, over 80% of them seen only once. This receptor was taken from an adult in good health. Sample: peripheral blood, taken on day 0 of AZD1222 vaccination. The V call is TRBV19, the J call TRBJ1-1; D is possibly TRBD1 (5 bases). CDR3 amino acids: CASMAGLRKNTEAFF. CDR3 nucleotides: TGTGCCAGTATGGCAGGGCTAAGAAAGAACACTGAAGCTTTCTTT.